Listed below are T cell receptor beta chains from one sample, sequenced in a study of vaccination and CD4 T cells after COVID-19. TCRdb analysed the PCR reads with MiXCR anew, one entry per CDR3 protein. The sample lists around 16,000 distinct CDR3 sequences; about half were seen once. Their target antigens are unknown. The sample in question was CD4+ T cells from blood, cultured in vitro, obtained about 7 months after SARS-CoV-2 vaccination. These receptors were collected from a human donor who had recovered from COVID-19. The CDR3 runs from the conserved cysteine through the conserved F or W. The order of the fields is clone size, D gene, V gene, J gene, CDR3 protein, CDR3 DNA. The D gene is left open where the match is weak. Clone size is stated in some rows and not others, as once, few, many or a class when expanded.

clone_size: few
d_call: NA
v_call: TRBV6-1
j_call: TRBJ1-5
cdr3_aa: CASSPGDGNQPQHF
cdr3_nt: TGTGCCAGCAGCCCAGGGGACGGCAATCAGCCCCAGCATTTT

clone_size: NA
d_call: NA
v_call: TRBV6-2/TRBV6-3
j_call: TRBJ2-5
cdr3_aa: CASSRGNQETQYF
cdr3_nt: TGTGCCAGCAGTCGGGGGAACCAAGAGACCCAGTACTTC

clone_size: NA
d_call: NA
v_call: TRBV7-3
j_call: TRBJ2-3
cdr3_aa: CASSLGVGRGNTQYF
cdr3_nt: TGTGCCAGCAGTCTAGGGGTTGGTAGGGGAAATACGCAGTATTTT

clone_size: NA
d_call: TRBD1
v_call: TRBV7-2
j_call: TRBJ1-2
cdr3_aa: CASSFLGDSLIGYTF
cdr3_nt: TGTGCCAGCAGCTTCTTGGGGGACAGCTTAATAGGCTACACCTTC

clone_size: NA
d_call: NA
v_call: TRBV5-1
j_call: TRBJ2-5
cdr3_aa: CASSSEGAQETQYF
cdr3_nt: TGCGCCAGCAGCTCGGAAGGGGCCCAAGAGACCCAGTACTTC

clone_size: NA
d_call: NA
v_call: TRBV7-3
j_call: TRBJ2-7
cdr3_aa: CASSQASLASHEQYF
cdr3_nt: TGCGCCAGCAGCCAAGCGTCACTAGCTTCCCACGAGCAGTACTTC

clone_size: few
d_call: TRBD2
v_call: TRBV20-1
j_call: TRBJ2-7
cdr3_aa: CSARDGTLAGEQYF
cdr3_nt: TGCAGTGCTAGAGATGGGACTTTAGCGGGTGAGCAGTACTTC

clone_size: NA
d_call: NA
v_call: TRBV10-3
j_call: TRBJ1-5
cdr3_aa: CAISGRVSNQPQHF
cdr3_nt: TGTGCCATCAGTGGGAGAGTTAGCAATCAGCCCCAGCATTTT

clone_size: NA
d_call: TRBD2
v_call: TRBV20-1
j_call: TRBJ2-3
cdr3_aa: CSAETEVLAGGTYTQYF
cdr3_nt: TGCAGTGCCGAAACGGAGGTCCTAGCGGGGGGAACATATACGCAGTATTTT

clone_size: few
d_call: NA
v_call: TRBV20-1
j_call: TRBJ1-5
cdr3_aa: CSARDVRGPNQPQHF
cdr3_nt: TGCAGTGCTAGAGATGTCCGGGGCCCGAATCAGCCCCAGCATTTT

clone_size: NA
d_call: NA
v_call: TRBV11-3
j_call: TRBJ2-1
cdr3_aa: CASSLGVDWRNNEQFF
cdr3_nt: TGTGCCAGCAGCTTAGGTGTAGACTGGAGGAACAATGAGCAGTTCTTC

clone_size: NA
d_call: NA
v_call: TRBV7-8
j_call: TRBJ1-2
cdr3_aa: CASSLAYSLLSQGYTF
cdr3_nt: TGTGCCAGCAGCTTAGCGTATAGTCTTCTATCTCAAGGCTACACCTTC

clone_size: few
d_call: NA
v_call: TRBV7-9
j_call: TRBJ2-3
cdr3_aa: CACAWVGGDTQYF
cdr3_nt: TGTGCCTGTGCATGGGTGGGGGGAGATACGCAGTATTTT

clone_size: NA
d_call: NA
v_call: TRBV7-2
j_call: TRBJ1-2
cdr3_aa: CASSSPTGNGYTF
cdr3_nt: TGTGCCAGCAGCTCGCCGACTGGTAATGGCTACACCTTC

clone_size: once
d_call: NA
v_call: TRBV11-3
j_call: TRBJ2-7
cdr3_aa: CASSSGTHRYEQYF
cdr3_nt: TGTGCCAGCAGCTCTGGGACACACCGATACGAGCAGTACTTC